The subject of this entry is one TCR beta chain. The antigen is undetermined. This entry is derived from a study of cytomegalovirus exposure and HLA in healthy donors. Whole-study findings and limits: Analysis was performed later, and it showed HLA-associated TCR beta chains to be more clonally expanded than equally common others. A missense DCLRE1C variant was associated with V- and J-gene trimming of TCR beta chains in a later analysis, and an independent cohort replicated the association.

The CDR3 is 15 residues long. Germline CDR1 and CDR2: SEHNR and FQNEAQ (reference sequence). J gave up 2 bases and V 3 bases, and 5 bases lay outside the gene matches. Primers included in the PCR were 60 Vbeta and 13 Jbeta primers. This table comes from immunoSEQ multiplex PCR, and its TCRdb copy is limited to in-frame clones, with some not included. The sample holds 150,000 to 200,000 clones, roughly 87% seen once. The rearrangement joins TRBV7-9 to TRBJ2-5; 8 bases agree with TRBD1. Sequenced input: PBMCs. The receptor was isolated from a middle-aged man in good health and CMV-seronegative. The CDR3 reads CASSLTGTGQETQYF. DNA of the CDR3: TGTGCCAGCAGCTTGACCGGGACAGGACAAGAGACCCAGTACTTC.